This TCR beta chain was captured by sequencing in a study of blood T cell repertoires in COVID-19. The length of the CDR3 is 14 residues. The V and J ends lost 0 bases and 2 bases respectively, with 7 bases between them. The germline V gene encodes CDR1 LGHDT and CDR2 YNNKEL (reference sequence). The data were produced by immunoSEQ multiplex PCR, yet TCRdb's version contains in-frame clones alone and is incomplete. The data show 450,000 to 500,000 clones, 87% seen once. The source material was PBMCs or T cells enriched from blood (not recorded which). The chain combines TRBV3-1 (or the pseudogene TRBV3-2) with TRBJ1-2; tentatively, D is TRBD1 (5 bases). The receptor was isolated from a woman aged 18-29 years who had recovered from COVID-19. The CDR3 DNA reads TGTGCCAGCAGCCAAGAGAACAGGAACTATGGCTACACCTTC. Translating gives CASSQENRNYGYTF.